A selection of T cell receptor beta chains follows, all from one sample in a study of CD8+ T cells in alopecia areata. Some clones are missing from TCRdb's copy, which holds only in-frame ones; the method was immunoSEQ multiplex PCR. Seen here are a few hundred thousand clones, approximately 47% observed once, and the top ten hold 2% to 3%. The starting material was CD4+ T cells sorted from blood, obtained around week 37, from a patient treated with tofacitinib. Source of these receptors: a human donor with alopecia areata. Both conserved end residues are part of each CDR3. Each record gives: clone size, V gene, D gene, J gene, CDR3 DNA, CDR3 protein. The D gene is left open where the match is weak. Rows give clone size only sometimes, using once, few, many, or a class for an expanded clone.

.	TRBV7-9	.	TRBJ1-1	TGTGCCAGCAGCCGGGCGGGTGGGGTCACTGAAGCTTTCTTT	CASSRAGGVTEAFF
few	TRBV30	.	TRBJ2-5	TGTGCCTGGGGACGGACTGGGAGGGAGACCCAGTACTTC	CAWGRTGRETQYF
.	TRBV29-1	TRBD2	TRBJ2-1	TGCAGTCTGCGTGCGGGAGCCTCCAATGAGCAGTTCTTC	CSLRAGASNEQFF
.	TRBV7-2	.	TRBJ1-2	TGTGCCAGCAGCTTAGCATTCGCGAATGGCTACACCTTC	CASSLAFANGYTF
few	TRBV19	.	TRBJ1-5	TGTGCCAGCCAACTGAAAGACCTTGGCAATCAGCCCCAGCATTTT	CASQLKDLGNQPQHF
.	TRBV13	.	TRBJ1-2	TGTGCCAGCAGCTTAGACAGATTATATGGCTACACCTTC	CASSLDRLYGYTF
.	TRBV28	.	TRBJ2-3	TGTGCCAGCAGTTTATTGGCAGATACGCAGTATTTT	CASSLLADTQYF
few	TRBV19	.	TRBJ2-1	TGTGCCAGTAGTATTTGGCAGGAGCAGTTCTTC	CASSIWQEQFF
.	TRBV19	.	TRBJ2-7	TGTGCCAGTAAACCCTTCGACAGGGAGGCCCACGAGCAGTACTTC	CASKPFDREAHEQYF
few	TRBV30	TRBD1	TRBJ1-1	TGTGCCTGGGACAGGGTGAACACTGAAGCTTTCTTT	CAWDRVNTEAFF
.	TRBV5-1	.	TRBJ2-7	TGCGCCAGCAAGTCCCCCGGGACTGCCTACGAGCAGTACTTC	CASKSPGTAYEQYF
once	TRBV27	.	TRBJ2-7	TGTGCCAGCAGTCGAGCGGACGTGCCCTACGAGCAGTACTTC	CASSRADVPYEQYF
.	TRBV30	.	TRBJ1-5	TGTGCCTGGAGTAAAGGGGTGGACCAGCCCCAGCATTTT	CAWSKGVDQPQHF
few	TRBV6-6	.	TRBJ1-4	TGTGCCAGCAGTCCGCCGGCCCTGGGGGAAAAACTGTTTTTT	CASSPPALGEKLFF
.	TRBV18	TRBD2	TRBJ2-5	TGTGCCAGCTCACCACGGAGCGGGAGAGGTGAAGAGACCCAGTACTTC	CASSPRSGRGEETQYF
few	TRBV25-1	.	TRBJ1-2	TGTGCCAGCAGTGACCCCAGGACCCGAGGGGGCTACACCTTC	CASSDPRTRGGYTF
few	TRBV30	TRBD2	TRBJ2-2	TGTGCCTGGATTGGTAGCGGGTACACCGGGGAGCTGTTTTTT	CAWIGSGYTGELFF
.	TRBV29-1	TRBD1	TRBJ1-1	TGCAGCCTAAGGGACAGGTGGGACACTGAAGCTTTCTTT	CSLRDRWDTEAFF
few	TRBV7-2	TRBD2	TRBJ2-1	TGTGCCAGCAGCTCCAGTAGCGGGAGCTCCTACAATGAGCAGTTCTTC	CASSSSSGSSYNEQFF
.	TRBV2	TRBD2	TRBJ2-5	TGTGCCAGCAGTGAAGCCCCACTCGGGACTAACCAAGAGACCCAGTACTTC	CASSEAPLGTNQETQYF